These T cell receptor beta chains were read from a single sample in a study of CD8 T cells in Susac syndrome. TCRdb reanalysed the immunoSEQ multiplex PCR reads using MiXCR and keeps one entry per CDR3 protein. The sample carries about 150,000 distinct CDR3 sequences, around 95% recorded once. The sequencing input was CD8+ T cells from PBMCs. All receptors come from a human donor with multiple sclerosis. CDR3s include the opening cysteine and the closing phenylalanine or tryptophan. D genes are given only for firm matches. The size entry is marked missing in some rows and otherwise reads once, few, many or a size class.

cdr3_aa: CASSSSGGGYTF
cdr3_nt: TGTGCCAGCAGCTCTTCAGGGGGTGGCTACACCTTC
clone_size: -
v_call: TRBV5-6
d_call: TRBD1
j_call: TRBJ1-2

cdr3_aa: CASSSGEIRGYTF
cdr3_nt: TGTGCCAGCAGCTCCGGAGAGATACGAGGCTACACCTTC
clone_size: -
v_call: TRBV7-9
d_call: -
j_call: TRBJ1-2

cdr3_aa: CASSQDRDRLNTEAFF
cdr3_nt: TGTGCCAGCAGCCAAGATCGGGACAGGCTGAACACTGAAGCTTTCTTT
clone_size: -
v_call: TRBV4-2
d_call: TRBD1
j_call: TRBJ1-1

cdr3_aa: CASSLQGPYEQYF
cdr3_nt: TGTGCCAGCAGTTTGCAGGGGCCCTACGAGCAGTACTTC
clone_size: few
v_call: TRBV27
d_call: -
j_call: TRBJ2-7

cdr3_aa: CSVEDRLGGTEAFF
cdr3_nt: TGCAGCGTTGAAGATCGCCTAGGGGGCACTGAAGCTTTCTTT
clone_size: -
v_call: TRBV29-1
d_call: -
j_call: TRBJ1-1

cdr3_aa: CASSPAGTNYGYTF
cdr3_nt: TGTGCCAGCAGTCCCGCAGGCACCAACTATGGCTACACCTTC
clone_size: -
v_call: TRBV27
d_call: -
j_call: TRBJ1-2

cdr3_aa: CASSLVGQPQHF
cdr3_nt: TGTGCCAGCAGCTTAGTGGGGCAGCCCCAGCATTTT
clone_size: -
v_call: TRBV13
d_call: -
j_call: TRBJ1-5

cdr3_aa: CASSYGTYQPQHF
cdr3_nt: TGTGCCAGCAGTTACGGGACCTATCAGCCCCAGCATTTT
clone_size: -
v_call: TRBV12-3/TRBV12-4
d_call: -
j_call: TRBJ1-5

cdr3_aa: CSVGSGGAFF
cdr3_nt: TGCAGCGTCGGGTCAGGAGGAGCTTTCTTT
clone_size: -
v_call: TRBV29-1
d_call: -
j_call: TRBJ1-1

cdr3_aa: CSVSDRTHSYEQYF
cdr3_nt: TGCAGCGTTAGCGACAGGACCCACTCCTACGAGCAGTACTTC
clone_size: -
v_call: TRBV29-1
d_call: -
j_call: TRBJ2-7

cdr3_aa: CSVGAVNTEAFF
cdr3_nt: TGCAGCGTTGGGGCCGTGAACACTGAAGCTTTCTTT
clone_size: once
v_call: TRBV29-1
d_call: -
j_call: TRBJ1-1

cdr3_aa: CASSEAPGRGIEAFF
cdr3_nt: TGTGCCAGCAGTGAAGCGCCGGGAAGGGGCATTGAAGCTTTCTTT
clone_size: -
v_call: TRBV6-1
d_call: -
j_call: TRBJ1-1

cdr3_aa: CASSLVSWGTGQETQYF
cdr3_nt: TGTGCCAGCAGCTTAGTCAGTTGGGGGACGGGCCAAGAGACCCAGTACTTC
clone_size: once
v_call: TRBV11-2
d_call: -
j_call: TRBJ2-5

cdr3_aa: CASSLRQGGTGELFF
cdr3_nt: TGTGCCAGCAGTTTAAGACAGGGTGGGACCGGGGAGCTGTTTTTT
clone_size: -
v_call: TRBV27
d_call: TRBD1
j_call: TRBJ2-2

cdr3_aa: CASSYDPGTNTEKLFF
cdr3_nt: TGCGCCAGCAGCTATGACCCCGGGACAAATACTGAAAAACTGTTTTTT
clone_size: -
v_call: TRBV5-1
d_call: -
j_call: TRBJ1-4

cdr3_aa: CASRRTGDYGYTF
cdr3_nt: TGTGCCAGCAGACGGACAGGGGACTATGGCTACACCTTC
clone_size: -
v_call: TRBV12-3/TRBV12-4
d_call: TRBD1
j_call: TRBJ1-2

cdr3_aa: CASGWLGPEAQYF
cdr3_nt: TGTGCCAGCGGTTGGTTGGGGCCCGAGGCCCAGTACTTC
clone_size: -
v_call: TRBV27
d_call: -
j_call: TRBJ2-5

cdr3_aa: CSAVGLAGGPSSYNEQFF
cdr3_nt: TGCAGTGCAGTGGGACTAGCGGGGGGTCCTAGCTCCTACAATGAGCAGTTCTTC
clone_size: -
v_call: TRBV20-1
d_call: TRBD2
j_call: TRBJ2-1

cdr3_aa: CASSQGGGIDEQYF
cdr3_nt: TGTGCCAGCAGCCAAGGAGGCGGGATCGACGAGCAGTACTTC
clone_size: -
v_call: TRBV3-1
d_call: -
j_call: TRBJ2-7

cdr3_aa: CASSLIRAGGTEAFF
cdr3_nt: TGTGCCAGCAGCTTAATTCGGGCAGGGGGAACTGAAGCTTTCTTT
clone_size: -
v_call: TRBV7-3
d_call: TRBD1
j_call: TRBJ1-1

cdr3_aa: CASSPPHSSYEQYF
cdr3_nt: TGTGCCAGCAGCCCTCCCCATAGCTCCTACGAGCAGTACTTC
clone_size: -
v_call: TRBV3-1
d_call: -
j_call: TRBJ2-7

cdr3_aa: CASSQEDREWYGYTF
cdr3_nt: TGTGCCAGCAGCCAAGAAGACAGGGAATGGTATGGCTACACCTTC
clone_size: -
v_call: TRBV14
d_call: TRBD1
j_call: TRBJ1-2

cdr3_aa: CASSFGTANTEAFF
cdr3_nt: TGTGCCAGCAGCTTTGGGACAGCGAACACTGAAGCTTTCTTT
clone_size: -
v_call: TRBV7-6
d_call: TRBD1
j_call: TRBJ1-1

cdr3_aa: CASSQEGLELETQYF
cdr3_nt: TGTGCCAGCAGCCAAGAAGGACTGGAGCTAGAGACCCAGTACTTC
clone_size: -
v_call: TRBV3-1
d_call: -
j_call: TRBJ2-5

cdr3_aa: CASSPRRGEETQYF
cdr3_nt: TGTGCCAGCTCACCAAGAAGGGGGGAAGAGACCCAGTACTTC
clone_size: -
v_call: TRBV18
d_call: -
j_call: TRBJ2-5

cdr3_aa: CASSLIRYEQYF
cdr3_nt: TGTGCCAGCAGTTTAATAAGATACGAGCAGTACTTC
clone_size: -
v_call: TRBV12-3/TRBV12-4
d_call: -
j_call: TRBJ2-7

cdr3_aa: CASIGVGGSSGVLEDGQYF
cdr3_nt: TGTGCCAGTATCGGCGTGGGGGGATCAAGCGGAGTTCTAGAGGACGGGCAGTATTTT
clone_size: -
v_call: TRBV19
d_call: -
j_call: TRBJ2-3

cdr3_aa: CASSSRTDQPQHF
cdr3_nt: TGTGCCAGCAGCTCAAGGACGGATCAGCCCCAGCATTTT
clone_size: -
v_call: TRBV12-3/TRBV12-4
d_call: -
j_call: TRBJ1-5

cdr3_aa: CASSLWTPATWYF
cdr3_nt: TGTGCCAGCAGCTTGTGGACCCCAGCGACTTGGTACTTC
clone_size: -
v_call: TRBV5-6
d_call: -
j_call: TRBJ2-7

cdr3_aa: CSAIRGDTEAFF
cdr3_nt: TGCAGTGCAATCCGGGGGGACACTGAAGCTTTCTTT
clone_size: -
v_call: TRBV20-1
d_call: -
j_call: TRBJ1-1

cdr3_aa: CASSPNPRGQNTEAFF
cdr3_nt: TGTGCCAGCAGCCCAAACCCCAGGGGGCAGAACACTGAAGCTTTCTTT
clone_size: -
v_call: TRBV9
d_call: TRBD1
j_call: TRBJ1-1

cdr3_aa: CASSRGLYNEQFF
cdr3_nt: TGTGCCAGCAGTCGAGGACTATACAATGAGCAGTTCTTC
clone_size: -
v_call: TRBV27
d_call: -
j_call: TRBJ2-1

cdr3_aa: CASRMTGNTEAFF
cdr3_nt: TGTGCCAGCAGGATGACAGGGAACACTGAAGCTTTCTTT
clone_size: -
v_call: TRBV6-5
d_call: -
j_call: TRBJ1-1

cdr3_aa: CASSMGQGRGYTF
cdr3_nt: TGTGCCAGCAGCATGGGACAGGGTCGTGGCTACACCTTC
clone_size: -
v_call: TRBV7-9
d_call: TRBD1
j_call: TRBJ1-2

cdr3_aa: CSARDQGDEQFF
cdr3_nt: TGCAGTGCTAGAGACCAGGGAGATGAGCAGTTCTTC
clone_size: -
v_call: TRBV20-1
d_call: -
j_call: TRBJ2-1

cdr3_aa: CASSPRGSVLEDTQYF
cdr3_nt: TGTGCCAGCAGCCCCCGAGGCAGCGTTCTTGAAGATACGCAGTATTTT
clone_size: -
v_call: TRBV7-9
d_call: -
j_call: TRBJ2-3

cdr3_aa: CASTSAGTYNEQFF
cdr3_nt: TGTGCCAGCACGTCGGCGGGAACCTACAATGAGCAGTTCTTC
clone_size: -
v_call: TRBV4-2
d_call: -
j_call: TRBJ2-1

cdr3_aa: CASRTPRPNTEAFF
cdr3_nt: TGTGCCAGCAGAACCCCCCGACCGAACACTGAAGCTTTCTTT
clone_size: -
v_call: TRBV7-9
d_call: -
j_call: TRBJ1-1

cdr3_aa: CAWGTVYEQYF
cdr3_nt: TGTGCCTGGGGGACAGTGTACGAGCAGTACTTC
clone_size: -
v_call: TRBV30
d_call: TRBD1
j_call: TRBJ2-7

cdr3_aa: CSVAPGLTGGYTF
cdr3_nt: TGCAGCGTTGCTCCGGGACTCACTGGCGGCTACACCTTC
clone_size: -
v_call: TRBV29-1
d_call: -
j_call: TRBJ1-2

cdr3_aa: CASSPTTGWGNYGYTF
cdr3_nt: TGTGCCAGCAGCCCGACGACCGGATGGGGAAACTATGGCTACACCTTC
clone_size: -
v_call: TRBV7-8
d_call: -
j_call: TRBJ1-2

cdr3_aa: CASDKWEATDTQYF
cdr3_nt: TGTGCCTCCGACAAGTGGGAAGCCACAGATACGCAGTATTTT
clone_size: -
v_call: TRBV30
d_call: -
j_call: TRBJ2-3